The 24 T cell receptor beta chains below were found in one sample sequenced in a study of blood T cell repertoires in COVID-19. Measured with immunoSEQ multiplex PCR; TCRdb has only the in-frame clones, and not every one. The top ten hold roughly 20% of the sample, which has about 75,000 clones, 88% seen once. The sequencing sample was made of peripheral blood. Every receptor here comes from a human donor in a cohort sampled during active COVID-19.

A single count supports this clone. The rearrangement links TRBV5-6 to TRBJ2-2; 8 positions match TRBD2. The CDR3 spans 17 residues. Germline V gene lookup returns CDR1 SGHDT and CDR2 YYEEEE. J lost 1 base, V lost 1 base, and 6 bases had no gene match. CDR3 DNA: TGTGCCAGCAGCTTGAGAGTTAGCGGGGTGAACACCGGGGAGCTGTTTTTT. This codes for CASSLRVSGVNTGELFF.

The chain employs TRBV15 and TRBJ1-1, with 7 positions matching TRBD1. Germline CDR1 LNHNV, CDR2 YYDKDF (reference sequence). The CDR3 is made up of 13 amino acids. The J segment lost 6 bases and the V segment lost 2 bases, leaving 3 bases of the junction unmatched. CDR3 DNA sequence: TGTGCCACCAGCAGAAGGGACAGCCCTGAAGCTTTCTTT. The encoded protein is CATSRRDSPEAFF.

This clone was counted a single time. The rearrangement links TRBV3-1 (or the pseudogene TRBV3-2) to TRBJ2-6; D is unresolved. Trimming shortened V by 2 bases and J by 2 bases, and 7 bases separated the two germline ends. CDR3 size: 15 residues. The V gene's germline CDR1 is LGHDT and CDR2 YNNKEL (reference sequence). In nucleotides, the CDR3 is TGTGCCAGCAGCCAACGACTGACTGGGGCCAACGTCCTGACTTTC. It translates to CASSQRLTGANVLTF.

The chain links TRBV5-6 to TRBJ1-2; perhaps TRBD1 as D (5 bases). The CDR3 runs 14 residues. Germline CDR1 reads SGHDT; CDR2 reads YYEEEE. With 1 base removed from V and 2 bases from J, the gap between germline ends came to 9 bases. The CDR3 DNA follows: TGTGCCAGCAGCTTGAACAGGAGAAACTATGGCTACACCTTC. This translates into CASSLNRRNYGYTF.

This chain connects TRBV6-6 to TRBJ2-3, with 7 nucleotides matching TRBD2. The trim removed 6 bases at V and 3 bases at J, leaving 15 bases unmatched. Germline V gives CDR1 MNHNY, CDR2 SVGAGI (reference sequence). The CDR3 is 17 amino acids. This CDR3 reads CASSRSSGEWLTDTQYF. The CDR3 DNA follows: TGTGCCAGCAGCCGATCCAGCGGGGAGTGGTTGACAGATACGCAGTATTTT.

The V gene is TRBV7-9, the J gene TRBJ2-2; 13 bases line up with TRBD2. The V segment lost 2 bases and the J segment 6 bases; nucleotides outside the gene matches: 9. The CDR3 is made up of 18 amino acids. Germline V gene data show CDR1 as SEHNR and CDR2 as FQNEAQ (reference sequence). This chain's CDR3 is CASSLRRVGLAGPGELFF. Here the CDR3 DNA reads TGTGCCAGCAGCTTACGGAGAGTGGGACTAGCGGGACCCGGGGAGCTGTTTTTT.

The chain links TRBV20-1 to TRBJ1-6; the D is unclear. CDR1 and CDR2 (germline): DFQATT, SNEGSKA (reference sequence). The V end lost 3 bases, the J end lost 7 bases, and 13 bases lay between the germline ends. The CDR3 runs 14 residues. The CDR3 spells CSASPSLLNSPLHF. Here the CDR3 DNA reads TGCAGTGCTAGTCCTTCCCTCTTGAATTCACCCCTCCACTTT.

This chain joins TRBV29-1 and TRBJ1-1; 11 bases match TRBD1. The CDR3 runs 14 residues. J lost 3 bases, V lost 6 bases, and 6 bases had no gene match. Germline V lookup: CDR1 SQVTM, CDR2 ANQGSEA. This chain's CDR3 is CSVHGQGAYTEAFF. DNA of the CDR3: TGCAGCGTGCATGGACAGGGGGCCTACACTGAAGCTTTCTTT.

This clone was seen once. The chain is built from TRBV7-2 and TRBJ2-5, with TRBD2 matching 9 bases. CDR1 is SGHTA and CDR2 is FQGNSA in the germline V gene. The CDR3 totals 16 residues. V lost 3 bases, J lost 1 base, and 6 bases stayed unmatched. The CDR3 here is CASSFPGTSSQETQYF. The CDR3 DNA reads TGTGCCAGCAGCTTCCCCGGGACTAGCTCCCAAGAGACCCAGTACTTC.

The chain joins TRBV19 to TRBJ1-3; D call uncertain. This CDR3 spans 18 amino acids. Trimming took 4 bases from V and 0 from J, leaving 19 bases between them. CDR1 is LNHDA and CDR2 is SQIVND in the germline V gene (reference sequence). CDR3 coding DNA: TGTGCCAGTAGTACAATACTACCGACGGTGACCTCTGGAAACACCATATATTTT. It yields the protein CASSTILPTVTSGNTIYF.

Only a few counts were recorded for this clone. CDR3 DNA sequence: TGTGCCAGCAGTTCCTCGAGGGGGACAGGCTACGAGCAGTACTTC. Translated: CASSSSRGTGYEQYF. This chain uses TRBV6-6 with TRBJ2-7; 8 positions agree with TRBD1. V was clipped by 4 bases and J by 3 bases; unmatched bases: 8. The CDR3 sequence is 15 residues long. The V gene's germline CDR1 is MNHNY and CDR2 SVGAGI (reference sequence).

This clone was picked up one time. The V and J genes are TRBV4-1 and TRBJ1-2, with no clear D. This CDR3 region has 14 residues. Germline CDR1 is MGHRA and CDR2 is YSYEKL. Trimming removed 0 bases from V and 0 bases from J, with 5 bases in between. As DNA, the CDR3 is TGCGCCAGCAGCCAAGACCCCGCTAACTATGGCTACACCTTC. Translated, it gives CASSQDPANYGYTF.

The V gene is TRBV30, the J gene TRBJ1-3, with D hard to call. The CDR3 length is 15 residues. Trimming stripped 1 base from V and 0 bases from J, with 10 bases between. Germline assignment: CDR1 GTSNPN and CDR2 SVGIG (reference sequence). CDR3 region: CAWSGLGSSGNTIYF. CDR3 DNA: TGTGCCTGGAGTGGTTTAGGGAGCTCTGGAAACACCATATATTTT.

V usage is TRBV6-4 and J usage is TRBJ2-7; 7 nucleotides align to TRBD1. Germline loops: CDR1 MRHNA, CDR2 SNTAGT. The V and J ends lost 5 bases and 0 bases, in that order; junction bases with no gene match: 4. This CDR3 contains 14 residues. CDR3: CASSLTGSSYEQYF. Written as DNA, the CDR3 is TGTGCCAGCAGTCTGACAGGGAGCTCCTACGAGCAGTACTTC.

Only one count was recorded for this clone. The chain employs TRBV12-3 or TRBV12-4 and TRBJ1-1; D perhaps matches TRBD1 (5 bases). CDR3 length: 11 residues. Trimming shortened V by 10 bases and J by 4 bases, and 10 bases separated the two germline ends. The CDR3 region is CATTGFTEAFF. The CDR3 nucleotides read TGTGCCACCACAGGCTTCACTGAAGCTTTCTTT.

This clone was recorded once. The V call is TRBV19, the J call TRBJ2-4; D is unclear. The V gene lost 3 bases and the J gene lost 5 bases, with 2 bases spanning the gap. Germline V gene lookup returns CDR1 LNHDA and CDR2 SQIVND (reference sequence). The CDR3 has 11 residues. The CDR3, as DNA: TGTGCCAGTAGTATCGAAAACATTCAGTACTTC. Amino acids: CASSIENIQYF.

This clone came up a few times. The V call is TRBV3-1 (or the pseudogene TRBV3-2), the J call TRBJ1-2, with 8 nucleotides matching TRBD1. The CDR3 has 15 amino acids. V was clipped by 4 bases and J by 4 bases; unmatched bases: 8. Germline CDR1 reads LGHDT; CDR2 reads YNNKEL (reference sequence). CDR3: CASSPHGTGPYGYTF. The DNA of the CDR3 is TGTGCCAGCAGCCCCCACGGGACAGGACCCTATGGCTACACCTTC.

This chain connects TRBV6-1 to TRBJ2-7; no definite D call. Germline V gene sequence: CDR1 MNHNS, CDR2 SASEGT. The CDR3 runs to 15 residues. Trimming pared 2 bases from V and 4 bases from J, leaving 15 bases between. CDR3 nucleotide sequence: TGTGCCAGCAGTGAATTAGGTCAGGCCGCTTACGAGCAGTACTTC. Amino acid sequence: CASSELGQAAYEQYF.

The chain recombines TRBV15 with TRBJ2-1; 8 bases align to TRBD1. From germline, CDR1 is LNHNV and CDR2 YYDKDF (reference sequence). The CDR3 runs to 15 residues. V lost 0 bases and J lost 6; bases outside the gene matches: 4. The CDR3, as DNA: TGTGCCACCAGCAGAGAACAGGGGGTAGGCAATGAGCAGTTCTTC. This codes for CATSREQGVGNEQFF.

V is TRBV18 and J is TRBJ2-2, with D possibly TRBD1 on 6 matching bases. Germline V gene sequence: CDR1 KGHSH, CDR2 LQKENI. The V and J ends lost 5 bases and 3 bases respectively, with 13 bases between them. This CDR3 is built from 15 residues. CDR3 sequence (DNA): TGTGCCAGCTCAGCACAGGGCGGGTACACCGGGGAGCTGTTTTTT. It codes for CASSAQGGYTGELFF.

The chain carries TRBV4-1 and TRBJ1-2; no clear D. The CDR3 length is 18 residues. The V gene's germline CDR1 is MGHRA and CDR2 YSYEKL. V was trimmed by 1 base and J by 0 bases, leaving 18 bases between them. The CDR3 reads CASSQARLRQVTNYGYTF. CDR3 sequence (DNA): TGCGCCAGCAGCCAAGCCCGCCTAAGGCAGGTCACTAACTATGGCTACACCTTC.

This clone occurred a few times. The chain combines TRBV21-1 with TRBJ1-5; TRBD1 is the table's D call, not checked against the DNA. TRBV21-1 is flagged as a pseudogene. The CDR3 runs 18 residues. This CDR3 reads CASSKKGGRTRSDQPQHF. The DNA of the CDR3 is TGTGCCAGCAGCAAAAAAGGGGGTCGCACTCGGAGCGATCAGCCCCAGCATTTT.

The CDR3 sequence: CASSLGTRHAGELFF. The CDR3 nucleotides read TGTGCCAGCAGTTTAGGGACAAGACACGCCGGGGAGCTGTTTTTT. The chain is built from TRBV27 and TRBJ2-2; maybe TRBD1 (6 bases). V lost 2 bases, J lost 6 bases, and 13 bases lay in between. This CDR3 comprises 15 residues. Looked up from germline, CDR1 is MNHEY and CDR2 is SMNVEV (reference sequence).

The V call is TRBV7-9, the J call TRBJ2-5; TRBD2 is a possible D gene (6 bases). V lost 1 base and J 9 bases, leaving 15 bases between the germline ends. Germline V gene data show CDR1 as SEHNR and CDR2 as FQNEAQ (reference sequence). CDR3 length: 14 residues. In DNA form, the CDR3 reads TGTGCCAGCAGCTTAGGGAGGGCTAGCCTATCCCAGTACTTC. Translation: CASSLGRASLSQYF. The full variable domain, its missing parts supplied by reference TRBV7-9 and TRBJ2-5, is DTGVSQNPRHKITKRGQNVTFRCDPISEHNRLYWYRQTLGQGPEFLTYFQNEAQLEKSRLLSDRFSAERPKGSFSTLEIQRTEQGDSAMYLCASSLGRASLSQYFGPGTRLLVL.